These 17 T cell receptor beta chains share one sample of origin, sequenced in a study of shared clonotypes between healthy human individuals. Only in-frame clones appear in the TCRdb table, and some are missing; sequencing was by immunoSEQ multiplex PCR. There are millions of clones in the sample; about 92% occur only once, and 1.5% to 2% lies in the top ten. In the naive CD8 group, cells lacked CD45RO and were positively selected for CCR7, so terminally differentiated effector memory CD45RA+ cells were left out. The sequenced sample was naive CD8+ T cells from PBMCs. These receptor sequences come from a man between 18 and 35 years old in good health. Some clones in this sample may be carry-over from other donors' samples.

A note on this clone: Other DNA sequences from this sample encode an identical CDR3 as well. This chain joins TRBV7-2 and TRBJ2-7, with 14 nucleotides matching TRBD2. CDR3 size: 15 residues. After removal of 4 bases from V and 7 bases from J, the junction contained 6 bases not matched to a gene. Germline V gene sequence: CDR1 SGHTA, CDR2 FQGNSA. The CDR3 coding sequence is TGTGCCAGCAGCTCGGGACTAGCGGGAGTGTATGAGCAGTACTTC. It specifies CASSSGLAGVYEQYF.

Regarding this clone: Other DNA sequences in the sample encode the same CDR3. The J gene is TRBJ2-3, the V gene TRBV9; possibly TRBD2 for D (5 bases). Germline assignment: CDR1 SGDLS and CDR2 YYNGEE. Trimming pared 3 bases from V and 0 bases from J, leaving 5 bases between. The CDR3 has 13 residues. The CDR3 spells CASSGGSTDTQYF. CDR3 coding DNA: TGTGCCAGCAGCGGAGGGAGCACAGATACGCAGTATTTT.

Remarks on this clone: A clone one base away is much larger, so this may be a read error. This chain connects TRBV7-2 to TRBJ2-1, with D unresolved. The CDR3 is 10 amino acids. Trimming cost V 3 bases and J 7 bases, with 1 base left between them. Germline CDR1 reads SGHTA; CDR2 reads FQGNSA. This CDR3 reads CASSFNEQFF. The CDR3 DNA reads TGTGCCAGCAGCTTTAATGAGCAGTTCTTC.

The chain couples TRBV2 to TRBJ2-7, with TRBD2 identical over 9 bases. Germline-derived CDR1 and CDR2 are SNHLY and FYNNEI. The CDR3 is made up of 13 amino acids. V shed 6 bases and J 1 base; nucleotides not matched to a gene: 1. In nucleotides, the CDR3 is TGTGCCAGCAGCACTAGCGGGTCCTACGAGCAGTACTTC. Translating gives CASSTSGSYEQYF. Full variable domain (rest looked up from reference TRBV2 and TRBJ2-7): EPEVTQTPSHQVTQMGQEVILRCVPISNHLYFYWYRQILGQKVEFLVSFYNNEISEKSEIFDDQFSVERPDGSNFTLKIRSTKLEDSAMYFCASSTSGSYEQYFGPGTRLTVT.

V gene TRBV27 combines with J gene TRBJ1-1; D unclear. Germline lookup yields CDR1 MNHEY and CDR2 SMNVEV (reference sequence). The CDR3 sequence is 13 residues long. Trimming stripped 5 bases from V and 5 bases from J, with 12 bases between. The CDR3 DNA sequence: TGTGCCAGCAGTAAGGGATCGGGGACTGAAGCTTTCTTT. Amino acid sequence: CASSKGSGTEAFF.

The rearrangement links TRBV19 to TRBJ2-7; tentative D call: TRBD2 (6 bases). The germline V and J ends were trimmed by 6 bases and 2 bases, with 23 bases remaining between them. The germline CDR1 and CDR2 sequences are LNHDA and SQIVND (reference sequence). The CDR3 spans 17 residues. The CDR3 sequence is CASSPRKEGKLPYEQYF. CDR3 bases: TGTGCCAGTAGCCCCAGGAAGGAGGGGAAGCTCCCCTACGAGCAGTACTTC.

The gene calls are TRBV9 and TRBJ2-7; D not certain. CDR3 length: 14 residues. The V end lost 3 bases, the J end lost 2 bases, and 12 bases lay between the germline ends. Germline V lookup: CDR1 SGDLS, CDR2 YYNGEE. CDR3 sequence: CASSEGYGPYEQYF. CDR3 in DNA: TGTGCCAGCAGCGAGGGATACGGGCCCTACGAGCAGTACTTC.

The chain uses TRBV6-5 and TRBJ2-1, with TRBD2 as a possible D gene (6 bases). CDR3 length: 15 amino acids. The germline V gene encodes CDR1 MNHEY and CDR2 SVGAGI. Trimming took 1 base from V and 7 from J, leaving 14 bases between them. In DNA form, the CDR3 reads TGTGCCAGCAGTTACTTCGGGGAGGCAAAAAATGAGCAGTTCTTC. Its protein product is CASSYFGEAKNEQFF.

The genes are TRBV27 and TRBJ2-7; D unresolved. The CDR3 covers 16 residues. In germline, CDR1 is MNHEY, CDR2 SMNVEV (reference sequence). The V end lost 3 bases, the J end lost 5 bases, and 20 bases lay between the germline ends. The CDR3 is CASSFSLGALGHEQYF. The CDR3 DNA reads TGTGCCAGCAGTTTTAGCCTGGGTGCCCTGGGCCACGAGCAGTACTTC.

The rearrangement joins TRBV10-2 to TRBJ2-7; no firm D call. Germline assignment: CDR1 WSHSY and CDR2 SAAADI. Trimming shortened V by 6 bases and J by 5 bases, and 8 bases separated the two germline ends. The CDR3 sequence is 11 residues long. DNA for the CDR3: TGCGCCAGCAGCCATCCTAACGAGCAGTACTTC. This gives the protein CASSHPNEQYF.

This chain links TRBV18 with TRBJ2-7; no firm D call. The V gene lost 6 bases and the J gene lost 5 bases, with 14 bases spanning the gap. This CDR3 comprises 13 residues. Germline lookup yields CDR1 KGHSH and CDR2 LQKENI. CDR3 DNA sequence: TGTGCCAGCTCCCTCGAGAGGTCCAACGAGCAGTACTTC. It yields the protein CASSLERSNEQYF.

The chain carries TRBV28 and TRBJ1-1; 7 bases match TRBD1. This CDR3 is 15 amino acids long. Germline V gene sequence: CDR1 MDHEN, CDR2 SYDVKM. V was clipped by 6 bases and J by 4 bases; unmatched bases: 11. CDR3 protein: CASSVRGQGFTEAFF. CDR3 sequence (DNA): TGTGCCAGCAGCGTAAGGGGGCAGGGTTTCACTGAAGCTTTCTTT.

CDR3 nucleotide sequence: TGTGCCAGCAGTCCTCTGTTGACAACTAATGAAAAACTGTTTTTT. This gives the protein CASSPLLTTNEKLFF. The chain links TRBV27 to TRBJ1-4; D is undetermined. This CDR3 has 15 residues. Per germline, CDR1 MNHEY and CDR2 SMNVEV (reference sequence). Trimming took off 5 bases at V and 0 bases at J, with 10 bases between the two ends.

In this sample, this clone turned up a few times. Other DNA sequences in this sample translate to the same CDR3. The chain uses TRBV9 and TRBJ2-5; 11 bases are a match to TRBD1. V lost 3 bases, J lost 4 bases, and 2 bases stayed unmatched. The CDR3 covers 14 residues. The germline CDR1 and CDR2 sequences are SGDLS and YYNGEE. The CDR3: CASSGGTGGETQYF. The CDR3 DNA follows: TGTGCCAGCAGCGGCGGGACAGGGGGAGAGACCCAGTACTTC.

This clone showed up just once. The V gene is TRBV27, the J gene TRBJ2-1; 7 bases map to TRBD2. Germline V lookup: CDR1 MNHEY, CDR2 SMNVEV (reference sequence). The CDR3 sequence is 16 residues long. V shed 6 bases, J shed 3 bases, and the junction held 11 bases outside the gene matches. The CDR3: CASSSHPREVYNEQFF. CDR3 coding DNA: TGTGCCAGCAGCTCCCACCCTCGGGAGGTCTACAATGAGCAGTTCTTC.

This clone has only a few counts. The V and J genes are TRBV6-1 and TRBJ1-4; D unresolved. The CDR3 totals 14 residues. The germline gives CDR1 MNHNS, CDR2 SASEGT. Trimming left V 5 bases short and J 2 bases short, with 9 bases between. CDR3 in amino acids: CASSPRPTNEKLFF. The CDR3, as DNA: TGTGCCAGCAGTCCCCGACCGACTAATGAAAAACTGTTTTTT.

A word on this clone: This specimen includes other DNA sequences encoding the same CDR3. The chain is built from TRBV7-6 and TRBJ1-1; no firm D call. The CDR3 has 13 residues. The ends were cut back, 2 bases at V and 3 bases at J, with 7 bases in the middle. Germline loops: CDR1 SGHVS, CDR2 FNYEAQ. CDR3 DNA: TGTGCCAGCAGCTTAAGGGCAGACACTGAAGCTTTCTTT. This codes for CASSLRADTEAFF.